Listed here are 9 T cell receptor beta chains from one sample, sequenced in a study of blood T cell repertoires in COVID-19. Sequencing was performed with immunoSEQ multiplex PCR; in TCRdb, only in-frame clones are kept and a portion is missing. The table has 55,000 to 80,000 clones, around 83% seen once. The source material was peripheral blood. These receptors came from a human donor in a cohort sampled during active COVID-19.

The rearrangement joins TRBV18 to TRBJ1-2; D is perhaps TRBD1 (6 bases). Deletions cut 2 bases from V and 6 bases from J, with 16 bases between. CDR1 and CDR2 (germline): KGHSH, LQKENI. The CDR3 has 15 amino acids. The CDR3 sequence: CASSPSGVPGDGYTF. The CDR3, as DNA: TGTGCCAGCTCACCATCAGGGGTACCTGGTGATGGCTACACCTTC.

This CDR3 is CAISAGDSRSGNTIYF. CDR3 bases: TGTGCCATCAGTGCGGGAGATTCTCGCTCTGGAAACACCATATATTTT. The V and J genes are TRBV10-3 and TRBJ1-3, with D unresolved. Trimming stripped 4 bases from V and 0 bases from J, with 13 bases between. The CDR3 runs to 16 residues. Germline CDR1 is ENHRY and CDR2 is SYGVKD.

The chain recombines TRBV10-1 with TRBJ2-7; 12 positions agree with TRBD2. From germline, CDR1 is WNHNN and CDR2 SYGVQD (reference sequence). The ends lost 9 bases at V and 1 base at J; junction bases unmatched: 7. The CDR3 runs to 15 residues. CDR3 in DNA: TGCGCCAGGCCGACTAGCGGGAGATCTTCCTACGAGCAGTACTTC. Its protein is CARPTSGRSSYEQYF.

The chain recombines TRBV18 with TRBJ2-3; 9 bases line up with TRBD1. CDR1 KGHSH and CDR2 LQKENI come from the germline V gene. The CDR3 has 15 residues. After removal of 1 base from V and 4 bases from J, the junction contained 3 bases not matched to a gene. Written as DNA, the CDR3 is TGTGCCAGCTCACCACGGGGACAGGGATCAGATACGCAGTATTTT. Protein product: CASSPRGQGSDTQYF. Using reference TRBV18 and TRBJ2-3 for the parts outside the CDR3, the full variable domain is NAGVMQNPRHLVRRRGQEARLRCSPMKGHSHVYWYRQLPEEGLKFMVYLQKENIIDESGMPKERFSAEFPKEGPSILRIQQVVRGDSAAYFCASSPRGQGSDTQYFGPGTRLTVL.

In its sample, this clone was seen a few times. The DNA for the CDR3 is TGTGCCAGCAGCCTAACGTATGGTGAAGCTTTCTTT. Protein sequence: CASSLTYGEAFF. This chain connects TRBV13 to TRBJ1-1; the D is unclear. Per the germline V gene, CDR1 is PRHDT and CDR2 is FYEKMQ (reference sequence). The germline V and J ends were trimmed by 5 bases and 7 bases, with 11 bases remaining between them. The CDR3 length is 12 residues.

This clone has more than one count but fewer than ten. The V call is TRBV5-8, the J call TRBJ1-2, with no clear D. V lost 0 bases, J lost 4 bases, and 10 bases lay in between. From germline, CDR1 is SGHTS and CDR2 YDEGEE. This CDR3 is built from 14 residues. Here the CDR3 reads CASSLAGFGYGYTF. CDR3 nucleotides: TGTGCCAGCAGCTTGGCGGGGTTCGGCTATGGCTACACCTTC. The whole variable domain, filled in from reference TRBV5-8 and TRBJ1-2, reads EAGVTQSPTHLIKTRGQQATLRCSPISGHTSVYWYQQALGLGLQFLLWYDEGEERNRGNFPPRFSGRQFPNYSSELNVNALELEDSALYLCASSLAGFGYGYTFGSGTRLTVV.

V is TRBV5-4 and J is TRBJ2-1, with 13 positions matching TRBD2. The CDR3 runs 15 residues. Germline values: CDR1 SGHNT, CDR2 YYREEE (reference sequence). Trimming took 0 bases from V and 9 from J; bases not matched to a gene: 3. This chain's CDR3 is CASSLGGLAGSEQFF. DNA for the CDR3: TGTGCCAGCAGCTTGGGGGGACTAGCGGGGTCTGAGCAGTTCTTC.

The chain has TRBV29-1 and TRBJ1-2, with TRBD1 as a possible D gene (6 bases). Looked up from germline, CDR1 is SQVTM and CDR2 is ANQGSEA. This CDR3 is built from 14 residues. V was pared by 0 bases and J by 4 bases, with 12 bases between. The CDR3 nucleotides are TGCAGCGTTGAAGATCGGGGGGCGGGCTATGGCTACACCTTC. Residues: CSVEDRGAGYGYTF.

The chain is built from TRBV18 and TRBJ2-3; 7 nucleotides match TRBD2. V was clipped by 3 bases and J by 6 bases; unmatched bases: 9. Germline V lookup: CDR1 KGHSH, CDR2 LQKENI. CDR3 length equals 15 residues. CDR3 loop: CASSPTGTIRDTQYF. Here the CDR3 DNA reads TGTGCCAGCTCACCTACCGGGACTATCCGGGATACGCAGTATTTT. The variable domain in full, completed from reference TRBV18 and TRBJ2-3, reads NAGVMQNPRHLVRRRGQEARLRCSPMKGHSHVYWYRQLPEEGLKFMVYLQKENIIDESGMPKERFSAEFPKEGPSILRIQQVVRGDSAAYFCASSPTGTIRDTQYFGPGTRLTVL.